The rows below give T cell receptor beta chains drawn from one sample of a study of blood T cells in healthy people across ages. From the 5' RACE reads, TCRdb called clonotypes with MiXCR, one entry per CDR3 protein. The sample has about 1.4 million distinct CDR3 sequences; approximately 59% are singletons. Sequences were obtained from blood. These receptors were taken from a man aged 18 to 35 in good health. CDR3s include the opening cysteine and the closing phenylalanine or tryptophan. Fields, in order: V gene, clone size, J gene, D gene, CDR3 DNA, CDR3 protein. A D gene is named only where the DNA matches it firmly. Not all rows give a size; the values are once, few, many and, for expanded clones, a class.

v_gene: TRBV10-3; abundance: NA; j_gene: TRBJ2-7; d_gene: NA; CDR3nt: TGTGCCATCAGTGAAGCGGGCAGGGACGAGCAGTACTTC; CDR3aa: CAISEAGRDEQYF
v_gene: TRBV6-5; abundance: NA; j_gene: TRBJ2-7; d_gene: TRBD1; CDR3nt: TGTGCCAGCAGTTATAGGACAGGGATTCGCTACGAGCAGTACTTC; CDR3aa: CASSYRTGIRYEQYF
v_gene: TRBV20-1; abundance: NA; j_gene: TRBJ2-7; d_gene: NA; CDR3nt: TGCAGTGCTAGTGCCGGGGATGGATTCGAGCAGTACTTC; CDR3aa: CSASAGDGFEQYF
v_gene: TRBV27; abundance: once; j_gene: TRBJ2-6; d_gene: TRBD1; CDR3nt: TGTGCCAGCAGTTTAATGTGGACAGGAGTCCTTTCTTGGGCCAACGTCCTGACTTTC; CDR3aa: CASSLMWTGVLSWANVLTF
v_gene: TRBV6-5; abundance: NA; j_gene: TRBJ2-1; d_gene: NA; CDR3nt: TGTGCCAGCAGCCCGCGTGATCAAGGCAATGAGCAGTTCTTC; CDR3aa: CASSPRDQGNEQFF
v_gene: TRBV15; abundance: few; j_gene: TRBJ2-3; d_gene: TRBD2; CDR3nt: TGTGCCACCAGCAGAATAAGCGGGGGGAACACAGATACGCAGTATTTT; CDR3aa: CATSRISGGNTDTQYF
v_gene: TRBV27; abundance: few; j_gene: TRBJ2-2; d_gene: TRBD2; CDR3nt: TGTGCCAGCAGTTTATCTAGCGGGGGGGCGGACACCGGGGAGCTGTTTTTT; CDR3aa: CASSLSSGGADTGELFF
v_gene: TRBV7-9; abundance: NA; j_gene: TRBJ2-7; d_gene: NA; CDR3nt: TGTGCCAGCAGCCCAACCCCCGGGGACAAAGTCGACGAGCAGTACTTC; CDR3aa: CASSPTPGDKVDEQYF
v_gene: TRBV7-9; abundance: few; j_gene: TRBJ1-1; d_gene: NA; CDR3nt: TGTGCCAGCAGCTTAGTGACAGGAGGGACTGAAGCTTTCTTT; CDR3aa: CASSLVTGGTEAFF
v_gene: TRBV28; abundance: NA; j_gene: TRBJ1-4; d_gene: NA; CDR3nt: TGTGCCAGCAGTTTAGATGAGGGGAGGGGATATGAAAAACTGTTTTTT; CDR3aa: CASSLDEGRGYEKLFF
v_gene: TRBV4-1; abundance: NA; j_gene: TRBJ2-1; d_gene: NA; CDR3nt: TGCGCCAGCAGCCAAGCCCATGGGGCTAATGAGCAGTTCTTC; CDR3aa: CASSQAHGANEQFF
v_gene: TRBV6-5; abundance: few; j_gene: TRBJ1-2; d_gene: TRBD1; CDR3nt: TGTGCCAGCAGAACACCGGGACAGGGAAGCTATGGCTACACCTTC; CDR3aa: CASRTPGQGSYGYTF
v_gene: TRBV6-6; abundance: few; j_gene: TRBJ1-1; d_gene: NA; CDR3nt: TGTGCCAGCAGCCAGGGTGACGCTGAAGCTTTCTTT; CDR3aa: CASSQGDAEAFF
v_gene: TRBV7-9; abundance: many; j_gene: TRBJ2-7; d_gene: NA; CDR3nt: TGTGCCAGCAGCTTAGTGGCCTACGAGCAGTACTTC; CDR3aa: CASSLVAYEQYF
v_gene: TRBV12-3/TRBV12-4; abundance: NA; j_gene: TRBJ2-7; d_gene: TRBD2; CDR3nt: TGTGCCAGCAGTATCAGCGGGAACCACTACGAGCAGTACTTC; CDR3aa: CASSISGNHYEQYF
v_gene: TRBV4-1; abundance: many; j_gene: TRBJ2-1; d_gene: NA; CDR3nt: TGCGCCAGCAGCCAAGGGGAGAGTGAGCAGTTCTTC; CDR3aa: CASSQGESEQFF
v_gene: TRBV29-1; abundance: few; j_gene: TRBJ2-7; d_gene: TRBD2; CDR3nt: TGCAGCGTTACTACGACGGGACTAGGGGGGGACGAGCAGTACTTC; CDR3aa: CSVTTTGLGGDEQYF